A single sample gave rise to the 15 T cell receptor beta chains below, sequenced in a study of CD8 T cells in ankylosing spondylitis (TCRdb year 2017). The method was 5' RACE. This sample was sequenced with an Illumina HiSeq 2500. Using fastp trimming at Q25 and MiXCR clonotype assembly, TCRdb reanalyzed the public sequencing data and kept in-frame beta chains. Every distinct CDR3 protein forms one entry, paired with its most common genes and DNA. This sample lists 200,000 to 300,000 distinct CDR3 sequences; around 8% were detected once. 4.8% of the sample rests with the top ten. Sequencing was carried out using blood, either unsorted or a sorted T cell fraction (not recorded which). Receptors were obtained from a female donor with ankylosing spondylitis or in good health (not recorded which).

In its sample, this clonotype was seen many times. J is TRBJ2-5 and V is TRBV20-1; perhaps TRBD2 as D (7 bases). This CDR3 has 17 amino acids. V was cut by 0 bases and J by 7 bases, with 24 bases left in between. Per the germline V gene, CDR1 is DFQATT and CDR2 is SNEGSKA (reference sequence). CDR3 amino acids: CSARDYPERRGGGTQYF. The CDR3 DNA reads as TGCAGTGCTAGAGATTACCCGGAGAGAAGGGGAGGGGGGACCCAGTACTTC.

Regarding this clonotype: Given a much more abundant clone one base away, this may be a read error. The chain joins TRBV7-2 to TRBJ2-7, with D unclear. The V gene's germline CDR1 is SGHTA and CDR2 FQGNSA. Trimming cost V 2 bases and J 5 bases, with 4 bases left between them. The CDR3 sequence is 11 residues long. CDR3 sequence (DNA): TGTACCAGCAGCTTAATCCACGAGCAGTACTTC. Its protein product is CTSSLIHEQYF.

This clonotype showed up many times. The genes are TRBV15 and TRBJ2-3; D call uncertain. The CDR3 spans 12 residues. From germline, CDR1 is LNHNV and CDR2 YYDKDF (reference sequence). V dropped 1 base and J dropped 6 bases, with 5 bases sitting between them. CDR3: CATSRGLDTQYF. The CDR3 DNA reads TGTGCCACCAGCAGAGGGTTGGATACGCAGTATTTT.

This clonotype was seen many times. The rearrangement links TRBV5-6 to TRBJ2-3; the match to TRBD1 covers 7 bases. The CDR3 contains 16 residues. Trimming took 4 bases from V and 1 from J; bases not matched to a gene: 9. Germline-derived CDR1 and CDR2 are SGHDT and YYEEEE. For the CDR3, the DNA is TGTGCCAGCAGCCCAGAGTTCGGGACAGGCACAGATACGCAGTATTTT. Translation gives CASSPEFGTGTDTQYF.

Ten or more counts support this clonotype. V and J are TRBV6-1 and TRBJ2-3; 9 bases align to TRBD2. Germline CDR1 MNHNS, CDR2 SASEGT. The CDR3 is made up of 15 amino acids. V gave up 5 bases and J gave up 6 bases; unmatched junction bases: 9. The CDR3 bases are TGTGCCAGCAGTCGAGCGGGGGGAGGACGGGATACGCAGTATTTT. Its protein is CASSRAGGGRDTQYF.

With regard to this clonotype: A much larger clone lies a single base off, so this may be a read error. V is TRBV14 and J is TRBJ2-7; D is unclear. Germline CDR1 and CDR2: SGHDN and FVKESK. This CDR3 has 14 amino acids. CDR3 bases: TGTGCCAGCAGCCAAGGCAGGTACTTCTACGAGCAGGACTTC. Protein sequence: CASSQGRYFYEQDF.

Many counts were recorded for this clonotype. V is TRBV15 and J is TRBJ2-6; no firm D call. Germline V lookup: CDR1 LNHNV, CDR2 YYDKDF (reference sequence). Trimming pared 5 bases from V and 1 base from J, leaving 12 bases between. The CDR3 covers 16 residues. The DNA for the CDR3 is TGTGCCACCAGCGGCCTAAGGAGATCTGGGGCCAACGTCCTGACTTTC. Amino acid sequence: CATSGLRRSGANVLTF. The full variable domain, completed using reference TRBV15 and TRBJ2-6, is DAMVIQNPRYQVTQFGKPVTLSCSQTLNHNVMYWYQQKSSQAPKLLFHYYDKDFNNEADTPDNFQSRRPNTSFCFLDIRSPGLGDTAMYLCATSGLRRSGANVLTFGAGSRLTVL.

At least ten counts were recorded for this clonotype. The rearrangement links TRBV15 to TRBJ2-7; no definite D call. There are 16 residues in the CDR3. The ends were cut back, 0 bases at V and 1 base at J, with 13 bases in the middle. Germline V gives CDR1 LNHNV, CDR2 YYDKDF (reference sequence). The CDR3 coding sequence is TGTGCCACCAGCAGAGATGTCGCTACGGGTTCCTACGAGCAGTACTTC. Translating it yields CATSRDVATGSYEQYF.

This clonotype showed up many times. The chain couples TRBV10-3 to TRBJ2-2; D call uncertain. From germline, CDR1 is ENHRY and CDR2 SYGVKD. CDR3 length: 13 residues. V lost 8 bases and J lost 3, with 10 bases in between. CDR3 DNA sequence: TGTGCCATCGCGGCAAGGGACACCGGGGAGCTGTTTTTT. Its translation is CAIAARDTGELFF.

This clonotype was seen at least ten times. This rearrangement joins TRBV2 to TRBJ1-1; D is undetermined. The CDR3 extends over 11 amino acids. Looked up from germline, CDR1 is SNHLY and CDR2 is FYNNEI. Trimming took off 6 bases at V and 3 bases at J, with 5 bases between the two ends. This CDR3 is CASRGYTEAFF. In DNA, the CDR3 is TGTGCCAGCAGGGGCTACACTGAAGCTTTCTTT.

In its sample, this clonotype was seen a few times. V and J are TRBV28 and TRBJ1-1; D unresolved. The CDR3 is 12 amino acids. Germline V gene sequence: CDR1 MDHEN, CDR2 SYDVKM. Trimming pared 7 bases from V and 9 bases from J, leaving 15 bases between. CDR3 loop: CASTTGPLKAFF. In DNA form, the CDR3 reads TGTGCCAGCACCACTGGGCCTCTGAAAGCTTTCTTT.

This clonotype was counted many times. The chain carries TRBV19 and TRBJ2-7; no firm D call. CDR3 size: 15 residues. The germline V and J ends were trimmed by 0 bases and 3 bases, with 12 bases remaining between them. Germline CDR1 LNHDA, CDR2 SQIVND (reference sequence). The CDR3 is CASSIESRPYYEQYF. Written as DNA, the CDR3 is TGTGCCAGTAGTATAGAAAGTAGGCCTTACTACGAGCAGTACTTC.

Worth noting for this clonotype: The junction departs from the called germline gene at one end, perhaps through a read error. The CDR3 spells CASSLTGTGKLTGALFF. The CDR3 DNA follows: TGTGCCAGCAGCTTAACCGGGACAGGGAAACTCACCGGGGCGCTGTTTTTT. This chain links TRBV5-5 with TRBJ2-2; the match to TRBD1 covers 9 bases. The CDR3 is 17 residues long. Germline assignment: CDR1 SGHKS and CDR2 YYEKEE (reference sequence). Variable domain in full (rest from reference TRBV5-5 and TRBJ2-2): DAGVTQSPTHLIKTRGQQVTLRCSPISGHKSVSWYQQVLGQGPQFIFQYYEKEERGRGNFPDRFSARQFPNYSSELNVNALLLGDSALYLCASSLTGTGKLTGALFFGEGSRLTVL.

The chain is built from TRBV23-1 and TRBJ1-5; weak D call: TRBD1 (6 bases). TRBV23-1 is labeled an ORF, and its function is uncertain. V was pared by 2 bases and J by 12 bases, with 14 bases between. The CDR3 consists of 13 residues. The CDR3 is CASSQTGIMLQHF. CDR3 DNA: TGCGCCAGCAGTCAAACAGGGATTATGCTCCAGCATTTT.

The gene calls are TRBV15 and TRBJ2-7, with TRBD1 matching 10 bases. The CDR3 spans 13 residues. Germline loops: CDR1 LNHNV, CDR2 YYDKDF (reference sequence). CDR3 region: CPILGDRGLEQYF. CDR3 coding DNA: TGTCCAATCTTGGGGGACAGGGGTCTCGAGCAGTACTTC.